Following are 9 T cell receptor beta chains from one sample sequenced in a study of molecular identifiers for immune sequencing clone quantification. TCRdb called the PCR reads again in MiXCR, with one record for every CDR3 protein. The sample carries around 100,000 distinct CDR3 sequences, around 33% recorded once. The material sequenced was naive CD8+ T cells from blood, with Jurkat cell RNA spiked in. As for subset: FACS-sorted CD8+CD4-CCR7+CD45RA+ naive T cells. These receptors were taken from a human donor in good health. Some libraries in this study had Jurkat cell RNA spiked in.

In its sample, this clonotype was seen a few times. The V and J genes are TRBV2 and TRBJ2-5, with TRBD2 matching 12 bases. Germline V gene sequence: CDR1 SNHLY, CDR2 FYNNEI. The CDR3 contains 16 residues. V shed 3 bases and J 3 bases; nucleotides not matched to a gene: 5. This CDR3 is CASSDWLAGGEETQYF. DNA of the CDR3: TGTGCCAGCAGTGATTGGCTAGCGGGAGGGGAAGAGACCCAGTACTTC.

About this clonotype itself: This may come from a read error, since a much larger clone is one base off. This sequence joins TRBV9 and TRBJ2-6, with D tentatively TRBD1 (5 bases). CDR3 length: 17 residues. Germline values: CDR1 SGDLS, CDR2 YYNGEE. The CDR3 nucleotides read TGTGCCAGCAGCTTTTCAAAAGACAGCTCTGGGGACAACGTCCTGACTTTC. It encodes CASSFSKDSSGDNVLTF. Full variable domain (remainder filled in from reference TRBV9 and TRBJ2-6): DSGVTQTPKHLITATGQRVTLRCSPRSGDLSVYWYQQSLDQGLQFLIQYYNGEERAKGNILERFSAQQFPDLHSELNLSSLELGDSALYFCASSFSKDSSGDNVLTFGAGSRLTVL.

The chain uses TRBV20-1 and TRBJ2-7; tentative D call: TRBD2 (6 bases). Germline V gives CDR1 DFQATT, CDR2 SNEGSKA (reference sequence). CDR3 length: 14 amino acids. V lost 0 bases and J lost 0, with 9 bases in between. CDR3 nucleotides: TGCAGTGCTAGAGATCTCGGGAGCTCCTACGAGCAGTACTTC. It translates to CSARDLGSSYEQYF.

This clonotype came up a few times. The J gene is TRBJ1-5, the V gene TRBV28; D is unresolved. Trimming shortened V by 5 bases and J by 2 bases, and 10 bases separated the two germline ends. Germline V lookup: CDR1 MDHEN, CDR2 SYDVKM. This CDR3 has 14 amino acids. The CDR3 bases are TGTGCCAGCAGTCCTGCCGGGGGCAATCAGCCCCAGCATTTT. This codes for CASSPAGGNQPQHF.

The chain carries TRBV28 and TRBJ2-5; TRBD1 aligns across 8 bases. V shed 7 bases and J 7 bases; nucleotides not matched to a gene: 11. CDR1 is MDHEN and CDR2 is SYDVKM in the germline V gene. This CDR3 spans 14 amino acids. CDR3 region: CASIPGTGRRTQYF. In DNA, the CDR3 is TGTGCCAGCATTCCGGGGACAGGCAGACGGACCCAGTACTTC.

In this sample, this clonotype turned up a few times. CDR3 in amino acids: CASGLAPDRGHTGELFF. The CDR3 DNA follows: TGTGCTAGTGGTTTGGCCCCGGACAGGGGGCACACCGGGGAGCTGTTTTTT. The chain has TRBV12-5 and TRBJ2-2; 11 positions match TRBD1. The CDR3 covers 17 residues. Germline V gene sequence: CDR1 LGHNT, CDR2 FRNRAP. V was pared by 1 base and J by 3 bases, with 4 bases of the junction left unmatched. Based on the CDR3 plus reference TRBV12-5 and TRBJ2-2, the full variable domain is DARVTQTPRHKVTEMGQEVTMRCQPILGHNTVFWYRQTMMQGLELLAYFRNRAPLDDSGMPKDRFSAEMPDATLATLKIQPSEPRDSAVYFCASGLAPDRGHTGELFFGEGSRLTVL.

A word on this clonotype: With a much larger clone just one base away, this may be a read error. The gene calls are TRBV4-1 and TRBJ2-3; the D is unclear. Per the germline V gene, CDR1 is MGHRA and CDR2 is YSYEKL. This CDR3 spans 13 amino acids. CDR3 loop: CASSQALPDTQNF. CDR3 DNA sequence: TGCGCCAGCAGCCAAGCACTTCCAGATACGCAGAATTTT.

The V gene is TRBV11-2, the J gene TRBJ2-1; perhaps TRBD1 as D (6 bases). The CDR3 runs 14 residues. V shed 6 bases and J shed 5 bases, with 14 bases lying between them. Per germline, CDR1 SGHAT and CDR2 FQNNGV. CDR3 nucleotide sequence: TGTGCCAGCAGTTTCTCAGGGGCCCACAATGAGCAGTTCTTC. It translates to CASSFSGAHNEQFF. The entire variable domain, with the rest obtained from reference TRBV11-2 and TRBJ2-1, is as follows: EAGVAQSPRYKIIEKRQSVAFWCNPISGHATLYWYQQILGQGPKLLIQFQNNGVVDDSQLPKDRFSAERLKGVDSTLKIQPAKLEDSAVYLCASSFSGAHNEQFFGPGTRLTVL.

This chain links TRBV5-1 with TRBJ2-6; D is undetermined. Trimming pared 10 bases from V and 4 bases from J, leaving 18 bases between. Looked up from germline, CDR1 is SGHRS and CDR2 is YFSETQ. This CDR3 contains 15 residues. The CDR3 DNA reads TGCGCCGGCACCTGGGTACCTGAGGGGGCCAACGTCCTGACTTTC. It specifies CAGTWVPEGANVLTF. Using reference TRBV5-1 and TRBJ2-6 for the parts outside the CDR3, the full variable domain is KAGVTQTPRYLIKTRGQQVTLSCSPISGHRSVSWYQQTPGQGLQFLFEYFSETQRNKGNFPGRFSGRQFSNSRSEMNVSTLELGDSALYLCAGTWVPEGANVLTFGAGSRLTVL.